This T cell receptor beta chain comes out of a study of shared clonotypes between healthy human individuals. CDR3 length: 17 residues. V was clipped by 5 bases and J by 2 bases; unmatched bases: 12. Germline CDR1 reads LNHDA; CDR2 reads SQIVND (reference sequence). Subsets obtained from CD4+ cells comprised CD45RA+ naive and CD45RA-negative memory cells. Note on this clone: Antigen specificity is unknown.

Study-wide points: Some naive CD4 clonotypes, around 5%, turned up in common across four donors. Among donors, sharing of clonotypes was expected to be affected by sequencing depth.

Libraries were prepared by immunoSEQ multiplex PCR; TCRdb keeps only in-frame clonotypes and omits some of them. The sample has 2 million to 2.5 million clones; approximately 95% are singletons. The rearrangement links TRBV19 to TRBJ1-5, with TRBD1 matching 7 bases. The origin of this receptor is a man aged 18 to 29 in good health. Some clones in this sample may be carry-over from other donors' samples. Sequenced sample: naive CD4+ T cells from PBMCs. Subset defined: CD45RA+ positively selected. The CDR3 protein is CASSPPGRGVGNQPQHF. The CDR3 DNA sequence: TGTGCCAGTAGTCCTCCGGGCAGGGGGGTTGGCAATCAGCCCCAGCATTTT.